The following is a T cell receptor (beta chain) sequence with its context. The data stem from a study of technical replicates of blood from a few donors. Profiled with immunoSEQ multiplex PCR; TCRdb holds only in-frame clones, not every one. Of around 79,000 clones in the sample, 75% to 95% were seen once. From germline, CDR1 is SGDLS and CDR2 YYNGEE. With 0 bases removed from V and 1 base from J, the gap between germline ends came to 5 bases. The length of the CDR3 is 13 residues. The chain carries TRBV9 and TRBJ2-7; D unclear. The sequenced material came from T cells isolated from PBMCs. This TCR was sampled from a human donor in good health. The CDR3 sequence is CASSVELSYEQYF. CDR3 bases: TGTGCCAGCAGCGTAGAGCTGTCCTACGAGCAGTACTTC.